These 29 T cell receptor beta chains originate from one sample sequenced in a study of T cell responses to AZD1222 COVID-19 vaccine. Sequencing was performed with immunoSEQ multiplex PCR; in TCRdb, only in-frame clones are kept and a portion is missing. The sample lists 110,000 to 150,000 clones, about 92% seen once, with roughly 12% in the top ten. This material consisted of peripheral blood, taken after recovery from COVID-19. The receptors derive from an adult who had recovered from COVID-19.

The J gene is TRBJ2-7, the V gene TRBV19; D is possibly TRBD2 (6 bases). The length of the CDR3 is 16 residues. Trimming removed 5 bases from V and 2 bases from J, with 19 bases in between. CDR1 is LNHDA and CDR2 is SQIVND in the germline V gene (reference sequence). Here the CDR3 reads CASSPVGGGVTYEQYF. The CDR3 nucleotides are TGTGCCAGTAGTCCTGTCGGTGGAGGGGTGACCTACGAGCAGTACTTC. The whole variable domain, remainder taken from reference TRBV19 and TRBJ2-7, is DGGITQSPKYLFRKEGQNVTLSCEQNLNHDAMYWYRQDPGQGLRLIYYSQIVNDFQKGDIAEGYSVSREKKESFPLTVTSAQKNPTAFYLCASSPVGGGVTYEQYFGPGTRLTVT.

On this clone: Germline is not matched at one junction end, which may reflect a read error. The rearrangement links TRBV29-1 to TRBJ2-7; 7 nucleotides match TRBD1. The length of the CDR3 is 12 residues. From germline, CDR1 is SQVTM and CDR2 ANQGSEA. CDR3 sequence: CSVEDRVYEQYF. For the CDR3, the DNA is TGCAGCGTGGAAGACAGGGTTTACGAGCAGTACTTC.

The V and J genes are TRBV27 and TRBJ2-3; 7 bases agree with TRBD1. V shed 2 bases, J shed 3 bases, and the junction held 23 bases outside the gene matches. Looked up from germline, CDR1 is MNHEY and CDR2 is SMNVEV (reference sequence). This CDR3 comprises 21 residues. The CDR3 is CASSLPKMMTGQKSGTDTQYF. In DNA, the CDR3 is TGTGCCAGCAGTTTACCTAAGATGATGACGGGACAGAAGTCCGGTACAGATACGCAGTATTTT.

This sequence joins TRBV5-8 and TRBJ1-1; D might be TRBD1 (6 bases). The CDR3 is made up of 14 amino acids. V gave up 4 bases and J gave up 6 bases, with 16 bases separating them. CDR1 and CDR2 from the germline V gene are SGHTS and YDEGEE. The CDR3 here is CASSLVQGGAEAFF. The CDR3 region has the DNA TGTGCCAGCAGCCTAGTACAGGGAGGGGCTGAAGCTTTCTTT.

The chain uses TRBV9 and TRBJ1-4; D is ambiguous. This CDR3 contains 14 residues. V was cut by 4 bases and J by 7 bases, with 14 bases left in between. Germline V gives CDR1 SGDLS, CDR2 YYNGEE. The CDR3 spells CASSPWRVGEKLFF. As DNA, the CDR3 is TGTGCCAGCAGCCCTTGGAGGGTTGGTGAAAAACTGTTTTTT.

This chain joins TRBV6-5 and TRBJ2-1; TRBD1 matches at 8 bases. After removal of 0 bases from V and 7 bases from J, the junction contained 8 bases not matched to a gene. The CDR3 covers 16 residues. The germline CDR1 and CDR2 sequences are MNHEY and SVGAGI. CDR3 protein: CASSYSRWTGLNEQFF. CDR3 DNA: TGTGCCAGCAGTTACTCGAGGTGGACAGGGTTGAATGAGCAGTTCTTC.

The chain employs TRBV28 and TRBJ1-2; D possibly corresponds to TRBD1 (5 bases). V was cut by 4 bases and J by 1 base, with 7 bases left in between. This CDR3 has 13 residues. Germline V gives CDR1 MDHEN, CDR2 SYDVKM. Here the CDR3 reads CASSWGGNYGYTF. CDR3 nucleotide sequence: TGTGCCAGCAGTTGGGGGGGTAACTATGGCTACACCTTC.

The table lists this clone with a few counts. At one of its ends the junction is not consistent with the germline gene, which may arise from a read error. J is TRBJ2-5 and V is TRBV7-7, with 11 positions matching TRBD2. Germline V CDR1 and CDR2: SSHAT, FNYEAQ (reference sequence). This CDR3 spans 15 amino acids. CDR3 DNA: TGTGCTAGCAGCCCAGCGACTAGCGGGATCGAGACCCAGTACTTC. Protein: CASSPATSGIETQYF.

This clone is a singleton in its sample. The CDR3 nucleotides are TGTGCCAGCAGCTTGTGGACTAGCGGGAGCCCGGGCTACGAGCAGTACTTC. This codes for CASSLWTSGSPGYEQYF. The rearrangement joins TRBV7-9 to TRBJ2-7; 13 bases are a match to TRBD2. The V gene end was trimmed by 3 bases and the J gene end by 3 bases; junction bases not matched to a gene: 8. This CDR3 comprises 17 residues. Germline values: CDR1 SEHNR, CDR2 FQNEAQ (reference sequence).

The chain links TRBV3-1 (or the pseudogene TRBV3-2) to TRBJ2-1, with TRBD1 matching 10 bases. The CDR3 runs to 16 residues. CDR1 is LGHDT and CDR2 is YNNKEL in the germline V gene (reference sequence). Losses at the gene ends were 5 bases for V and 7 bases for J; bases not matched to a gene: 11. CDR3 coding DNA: TGTGCCAGCAGCACCCCGGACAGGGGGAGAAAAAATGAGCAGTTCTTC. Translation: CASSTPDRGRKNEQFF.

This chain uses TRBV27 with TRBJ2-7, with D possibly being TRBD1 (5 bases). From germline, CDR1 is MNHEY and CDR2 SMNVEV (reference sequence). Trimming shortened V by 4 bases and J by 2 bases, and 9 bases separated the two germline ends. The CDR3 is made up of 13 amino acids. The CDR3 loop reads CASSWGSTYEQYF. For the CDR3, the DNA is TGTGCCAGCAGTTGGGGCAGTACCTACGAGCAGTACTTC.

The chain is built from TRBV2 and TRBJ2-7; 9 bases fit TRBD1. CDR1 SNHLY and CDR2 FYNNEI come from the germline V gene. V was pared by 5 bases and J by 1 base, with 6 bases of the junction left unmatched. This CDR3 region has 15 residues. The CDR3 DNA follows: TGTGCCAGCAGTTGGACAGGGGAAGGGTCCTACGAGCAGTACTTC. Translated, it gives CASSWTGEGSYEQYF.

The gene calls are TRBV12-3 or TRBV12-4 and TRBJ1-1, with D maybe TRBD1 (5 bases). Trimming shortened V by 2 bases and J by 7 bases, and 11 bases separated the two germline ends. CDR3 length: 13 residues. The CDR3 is CASSLTGVIEAFF. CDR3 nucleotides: TGTGCCAGCAGTTTAACGGGGGTAATTGAAGCTTTCTTT.

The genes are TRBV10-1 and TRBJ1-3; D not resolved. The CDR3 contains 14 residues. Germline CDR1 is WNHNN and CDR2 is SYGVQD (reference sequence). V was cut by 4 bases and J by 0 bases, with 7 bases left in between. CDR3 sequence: CASSGGYSGNTIYF. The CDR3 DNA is TGCGCCAGCAGTGGTGGCTACTCTGGAAACACCATATATTTT.

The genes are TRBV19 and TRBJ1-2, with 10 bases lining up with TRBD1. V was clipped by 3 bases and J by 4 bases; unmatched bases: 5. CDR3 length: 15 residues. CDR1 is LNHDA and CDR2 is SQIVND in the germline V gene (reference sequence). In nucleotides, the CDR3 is TGTGCCAGTAGTATCCGGGGACAGGGGAGCTATGGCTACACCTTC. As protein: CASSIRGQGSYGYTF.

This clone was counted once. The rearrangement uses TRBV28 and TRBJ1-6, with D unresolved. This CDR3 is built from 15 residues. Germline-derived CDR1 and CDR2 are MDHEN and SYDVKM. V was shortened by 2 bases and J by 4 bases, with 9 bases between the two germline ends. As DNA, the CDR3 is TGTGCCAGCAGTTTACGGGGAACTTATAATTCACCCCTCCACTTT. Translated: CASSLRGTYNSPLHF. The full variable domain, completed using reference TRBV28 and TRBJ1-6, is DVKVTQSSRYLVKRTGEKVFLECVQDMDHENMFWYRQDPGLGLRLIYFSYDVKMKEKGDIPEGYSVSREKKERFSLILESASTNQTSMYLCASSLRGTYNSPLHFGNGTRLTVT.

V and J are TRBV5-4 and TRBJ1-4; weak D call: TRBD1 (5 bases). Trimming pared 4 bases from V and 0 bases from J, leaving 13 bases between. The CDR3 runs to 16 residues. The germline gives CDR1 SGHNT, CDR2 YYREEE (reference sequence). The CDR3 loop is CASSRGAGATNEKLFF. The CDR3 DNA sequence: TGTGCCAGCAGCCGGGGAGCGGGGGCAACTAATGAAAAACTGTTTTTT.

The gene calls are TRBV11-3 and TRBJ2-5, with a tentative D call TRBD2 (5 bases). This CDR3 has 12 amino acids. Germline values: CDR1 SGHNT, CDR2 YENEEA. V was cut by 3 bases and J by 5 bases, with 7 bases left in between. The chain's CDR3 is CASSFGKETQYF. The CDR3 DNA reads TGTGCCAGCAGCTTCGGGAAGGAGACCCAGTACTTC.

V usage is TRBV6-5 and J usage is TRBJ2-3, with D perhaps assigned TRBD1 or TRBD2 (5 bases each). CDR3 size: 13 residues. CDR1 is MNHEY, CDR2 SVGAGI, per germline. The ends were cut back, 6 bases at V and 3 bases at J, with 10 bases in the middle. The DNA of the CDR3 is TGTGCCAGCAGGACGGGACGAACAGATACGCAGTATTTT. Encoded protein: CASRTGRTDTQYF.

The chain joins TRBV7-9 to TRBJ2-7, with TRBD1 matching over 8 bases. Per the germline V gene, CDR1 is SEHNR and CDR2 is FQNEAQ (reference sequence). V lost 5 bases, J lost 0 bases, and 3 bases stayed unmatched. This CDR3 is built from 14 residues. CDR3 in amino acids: CASSRGTGSYEQYF. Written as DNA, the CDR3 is TGTGCCAGCAGCAGAGGGACAGGCTCCTACGAGCAGTACTTC.

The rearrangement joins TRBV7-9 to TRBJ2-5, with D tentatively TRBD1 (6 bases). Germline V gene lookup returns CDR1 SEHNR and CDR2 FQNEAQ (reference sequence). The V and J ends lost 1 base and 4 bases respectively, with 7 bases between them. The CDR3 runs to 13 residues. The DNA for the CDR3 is TGTGCCAGCAGCTTAGACAGGGCAGAGACCCAGTACTTC. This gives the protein CASSLDRAETQYF.

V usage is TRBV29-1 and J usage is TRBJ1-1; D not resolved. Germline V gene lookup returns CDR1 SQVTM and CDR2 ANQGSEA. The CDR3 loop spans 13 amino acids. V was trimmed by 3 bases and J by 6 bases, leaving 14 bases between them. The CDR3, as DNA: TGCAGCGTTGATCGGGGAGGTGTCGCTGAAGCTTTCTTT. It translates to CSVDRGGVAEAFF.

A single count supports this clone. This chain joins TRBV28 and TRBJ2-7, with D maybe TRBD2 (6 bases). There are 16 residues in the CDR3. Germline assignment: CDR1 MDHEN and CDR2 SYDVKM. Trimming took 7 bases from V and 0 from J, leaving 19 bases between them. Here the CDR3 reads CASTEPRGTSSYEQYF. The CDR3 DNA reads TGTGCCAGCACCGAGCCCCGCGGGACCAGCTCCTACGAGCAGTACTTC.

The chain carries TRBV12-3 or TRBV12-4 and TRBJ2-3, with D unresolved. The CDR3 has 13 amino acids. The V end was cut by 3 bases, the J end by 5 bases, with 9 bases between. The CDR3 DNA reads TGTGCCAGCAGTTTGGGTCTTAAAGATACGCAGTATTTT. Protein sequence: CASSLGLKDTQYF.

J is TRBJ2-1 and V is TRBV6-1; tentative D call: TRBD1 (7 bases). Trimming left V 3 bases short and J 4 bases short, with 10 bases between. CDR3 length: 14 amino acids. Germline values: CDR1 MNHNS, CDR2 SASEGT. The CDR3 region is CASSDRGTYNEQFF. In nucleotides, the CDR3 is TGTGCCAGCAGTGACAGGGGGACTTACAATGAGCAGTTCTTC.

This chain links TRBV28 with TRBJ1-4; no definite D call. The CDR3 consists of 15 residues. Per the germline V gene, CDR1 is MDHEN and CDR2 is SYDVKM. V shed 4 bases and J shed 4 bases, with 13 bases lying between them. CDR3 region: CASSSEPDGNEKLFF. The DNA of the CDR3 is TGTGCCAGCAGTTCCGAACCCGACGGTAATGAAAAACTGTTTTTT.

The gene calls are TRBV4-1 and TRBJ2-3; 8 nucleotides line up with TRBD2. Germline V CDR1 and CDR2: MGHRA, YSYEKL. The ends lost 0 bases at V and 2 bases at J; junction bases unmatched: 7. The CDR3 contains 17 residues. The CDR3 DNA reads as TGCGCCAGCAGCCAAGATAGGGTAGCGGGAAACACAGATACGCAGTATTTT. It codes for CASSQDRVAGNTDTQYF.

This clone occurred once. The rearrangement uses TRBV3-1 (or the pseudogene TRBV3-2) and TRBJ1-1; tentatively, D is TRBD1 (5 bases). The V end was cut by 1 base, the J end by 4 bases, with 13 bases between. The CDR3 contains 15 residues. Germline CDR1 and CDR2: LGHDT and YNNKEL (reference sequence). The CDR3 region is CASSQVGGSATEAFF. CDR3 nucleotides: TGTGCCAGCAGCCAAGTGGGGGGGTCGGCCACTGAAGCTTTCTTT.

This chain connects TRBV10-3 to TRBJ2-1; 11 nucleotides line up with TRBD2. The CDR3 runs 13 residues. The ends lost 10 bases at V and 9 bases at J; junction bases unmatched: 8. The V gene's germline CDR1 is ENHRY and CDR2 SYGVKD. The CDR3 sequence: CASCIAGGSEQFF. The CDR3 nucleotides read TGTGCCAGCTGTATAGCGGGAGGGTCTGAGCAGTTCTTC.